This TCR beta chain was obtained from a study of shared clonotypes between healthy human individuals. About the research overall: A donor's plate count was three for CD4 naive and three for CD4 memory; CD8 naive had two and CD8 memory one. Study-wide points: The naive CD4 repertoires of a few donors were compared, and around 5% of clonotypes were shared.

CDR3 length equals 14 residues. Germline values: CDR1 SGHRS, CDR2 YFSETQ. V lost 2 bases, J lost 2 bases, and 3 bases stayed unmatched. CD4+ cells yielded CD45RA+ naive and CD45RA-negative memory subsets. The authors' processing: Filtering was not the same, since immunoSEQ gave junction-only sequences without quality scores. Here immunoSEQ multiplex PCR was the method, and the copy in TCRdb shows in-frame clones only, minus some. That table supplies the V and J calls and clone size; D and trimming were determined from the DNA. The repertoire consists of about 2,500,000 clones, with more than 80% occurring once and the leading ten covering roughly 0.14%. Worth noting for this clone: The antigen is unknown.

V is TRBV5-1 and J is TRBJ2-5; TRBD1 agrees at 7 bases. The TCR sequence derives from a man younger than 35 in good health. Sequencing was carried out using naive CD4+ T cells sorted from blood. Subset of the sample: CD45RA+ positively selected. The CDR3 nucleotides are TGCGCCAGCAGCTTTGGACAGGTACAAGAGACCCAGTACTTC. Protein product: CASSFGQVQETQYF.